Listed below are T cell receptor beta chains from one sample, sequenced in a study of beta chain features in type 1 diabetes. This table comes from immunoSEQ multiplex PCR, and its TCRdb copy is limited to in-frame clones, with some not included. The sample has 350,000 to 400,000 clones, over 12% seen once; the top ten hold about 0.019%. The source material was naive CD4+ T cells from blood. The receptor set was obtained from a woman aged 18-29 years in good health. Both conserved end residues are part of each CDR3. Clone size appears in some rows only: once, few, many, or a class for an expanded clone.

clone size: NA; J gene: TRBJ1-1; V gene: TRBV15; CDR3 protein: CATSTRMNTEAFF
clone size: NA; J gene: TRBJ2-3; V gene: TRBV18; CDR3 protein: CASSPTNRGDTQYF
clone size: few; J gene: TRBJ2-1; V gene: TRBV9; CDR3 protein: CASSVAGTSTDEQFF
clone size: NA; J gene: TRBJ2-5; V gene: TRBV5-4; CDR3 protein: CASSRSGGTQYF
clone size: NA; J gene: TRBJ2-1; V gene: TRBV15; CDR3 protein: CATSSRTSGRAKEQFF
clone size: NA; J gene: TRBJ1-2; V gene: TRBV28; CDR3 protein: CASGPGTTF
clone size: few; J gene: TRBJ2-3; V gene: TRBV29-1; CDR3 protein: CSVAVGQGGDTQYF
clone size: NA; J gene: TRBJ2-7; V gene: TRBV10-3; CDR3 protein: CAISEAGLAAYEQYF
clone size: NA; J gene: TRBJ2-2; V gene: TRBV29-1; CDR3 protein: CSGGWTGTGELFF
clone size: few; J gene: TRBJ1-2; V gene: TRBV29-1; CDR3 protein: CSASPGQANYGYTF
clone size: few; J gene: TRBJ1-1; V gene: TRBV30; CDR3 protein: CAWSVQGWGTEAFF
clone size: NA; J gene: TRBJ2-7; V gene: TRBV29-1; CDR3 protein: CSVGRGGTYEQYF
clone size: NA; J gene: TRBJ1-2; V gene: TRBV15; CDR3 protein: CATSLLGNGGYTF
clone size: NA; J gene: TRBJ2-5; V gene: TRBV9; CDR3 protein: CASSALQGPQETQYF
clone size: few; J gene: TRBJ2-1; V gene: TRBV6-6; CDR3 protein: CASTGQASYNEQFF
clone size: NA; J gene: TRBJ1-2; V gene: TRBV5-1; CDR3 protein: CASSPGQGYYGYTF
clone size: NA; J gene: TRBJ1-2; V gene: TRBV27; CDR3 protein: CASSLYPGQNGYTF
clone size: NA; J gene: TRBJ1-2; V gene: TRBV6-6; CDR3 protein: CASRRDRGHYGYTF
clone size: NA; J gene: TRBJ2-7; V gene: TRBV9; CDR3 protein: CASSASSYEQYF
clone size: few; J gene: TRBJ1-1; V gene: TRBV18; CDR3 protein: CASSPPSTEAFF
clone size: few; J gene: TRBJ1-5; V gene: TRBV2; CDR3 protein: CASSERGDSFNQPQHF
clone size: few; J gene: TRBJ1-5; V gene: TRBV7-3; CDR3 protein: CASSPGGNQPQHF
clone size: NA; J gene: TRBJ2-1; V gene: TRBV18; CDR3 protein: CASSPQGQGTNEQFF
clone size: few; J gene: TRBJ2-7; V gene: TRBV7-6; CDR3 protein: CASSPQGLYEQYF
clone size: NA; J gene: TRBJ2-1; V gene: TRBV5-4; CDR3 protein: CASSLGLAGVGNEQFF
clone size: few; J gene: TRBJ2-7; V gene: TRBV5-1; CDR3 protein: CASSYSTGYYEQYF
clone size: NA; J gene: TRBJ1-5; V gene: TRBV2; CDR3 protein: CASSGGWGTGTADQPQHF
clone size: NA; J gene: TRBJ2-4; V gene: TRBV10-3; CDR3 protein: CAISESDLAGKPKNIQYF
clone size: few; J gene: TRBJ2-2; V gene: TRBV30; CDR3 protein: CAWSVSGSRRNTGELFF
clone size: NA; J gene: TRBJ2-7; V gene: TRBV5-1; CDR3 protein: CASSIGQAAYEQYF
clone size: NA; J gene: TRBJ1-2; V gene: TRBV11-2; CDR3 protein: CASSLDGGQGDYGYTF
clone size: NA; J gene: TRBJ1-2; V gene: TRBV5-6; CDR3 protein: CASSPPRGLSGYTF
clone size: few; J gene: TRBJ2-1; V gene: TRBV5-1; CDR3 protein: CASSLEVGSEQFF
clone size: NA; J gene: TRBJ1-1; V gene: TRBV5-1; CDR3 protein: CASSLAWFGGAKEDTEAFF
clone size: few; J gene: TRBJ2-5; V gene: TRBV21-1; CDR3 protein: CASMQPPGGTDKRKETQYF
clone size: few; J gene: TRBJ2-1; V gene: TRBV11-2; CDR3 protein: CASSPRPFTGVMYNEQFF
clone size: NA; J gene: TRBJ2-5; V gene: TRBV5-1; CDR3 protein: CASSLGQLAGRETQYF
clone size: NA; J gene: TRBJ2-1; V gene: TRBV10-3; CDR3 protein: CAIREGTVWSYNEQFF
clone size: NA; J gene: TRBJ1-1; V gene: TRBV19; CDR3 protein: CASTMGQLNTEAFF
clone size: few; J gene: TRBJ1-1; V gene: TRBV7-9; CDR3 protein: CASSFTPTEAFF
clone size: NA; J gene: TRBJ2-7; V gene: TRBV4-1; CDR3 protein: CASSDVRTGSREQYF
clone size: few; J gene: TRBJ2-3; V gene: TRBV30; CDR3 protein: CAWSVALVSDTQYF
clone size: NA; J gene: TRBJ2-5; V gene: TRBV5-1; CDR3 protein: CASSFQGAPQETQYF
clone size: few; J gene: TRBJ2-2; V gene: TRBV4-1; CDR3 protein: CASSQEPGSRTGELFF
clone size: few; J gene: TRBJ2-3; V gene: TRBV27; CDR3 protein: CASSFSSQGGTQYF
clone size: few; J gene: TRBJ1-2; V gene: TRBV9; CDR3 protein: CASSVVRLQGANYGYTF
clone size: few; J gene: TRBJ1-1; V gene: TRBV28; CDR3 protein: CASSPTGERNTEAFF
clone size: NA; J gene: TRBJ1-1; V gene: TRBV28; CDR3 protein: CASSFGTGGTEAFF
clone size: NA; J gene: TRBJ1-2; V gene: TRBV2; CDR3 protein: CASRTGDYGYTF
clone size: few; J gene: TRBJ1-2; V gene: TRBV5-6; CDR3 protein: CASSLASTEGYTF
clone size: NA; J gene: TRBJ2-3; V gene: TRBV29-1; CDR3 protein: CSVERTSIIADTQYF
clone size: NA; J gene: TRBJ2-3; V gene: TRBV6-1; CDR3 protein: CASSGRGTSYTDTQYF
clone size: NA; J gene: TRBJ2-1; V gene: TRBV5-4; CDR3 protein: CASSLNRLAGVRNEQFF
clone size: NA; J gene: TRBJ2-3; V gene: TRBV18; CDR3 protein: CASSPGLATPLTDTQYF
clone size: few; J gene: TRBJ2-2; V gene: TRBV5-1; CDR3 protein: CASSLRLAGMNTGELFF